This T cell receptor beta chain comes out of a study of blood T cell repertoires in COVID-19. The assay was immunoSEQ multiplex PCR, and TCRdb's table has in-frame clones only and misses some. The sample records 52,000 or so clones, 82% being singletons. The sequence was obtained from a human donor in a cohort sampled during active or convalescent COVID-19. The specimen was peripheral blood.

The CDR3 is CASSIRLAGGPVPGELFF. DNA for the CDR3: TGTGCCAGTAGTATCCGGCTAGCGGGGGGGCCGGTACCCGGGGAGCTGTTTTTT. The chain joins TRBV19 to TRBJ2-2; TRBD2 aligns across 12 bases. Trimming at V came to 3 bases and at J to 6 bases, leaving 11 bases not matched to a gene. The CDR3 runs 18 residues. The germline V gene has CDR1 LNHDA and CDR2 SQIVND (reference sequence).